The 17 T cell receptor beta chains below were found in one sample sequenced in a study of T-cell memory formation after mild COVID-19. TCRdb itself ran the 5' RACE reads through MiXCR, one entry per CDR3 protein. Among about 350,000 distinct CDR3 sequences listed, 20% to 25% were seen once. Sequenced sample: PBMCs or a T cell subset sorted from them (not recorded which). The receptor source for this set is a man aged 18 to 30 who had mild COVID-19 (a few samples of this study predate the infection). Cell type and time point are not known.

This clonotype showed up just a few times. The gene calls are TRBV7-2 and TRBJ2-7; possible D gene TRBD1, 6 bases. Trimming removed 0 bases from V and 5 bases from J, with 8 bases in between. Germline-derived CDR1 and CDR2 are SGHTA and FQGNSA. The CDR3 runs 13 residues. CDR3 residues: CASSLARDNEQYV. CDR3 bases: TGTGCCAGCAGCTTAGCTCGGGACAACGAGCAGTACGTC.

The rearrangement joins TRBV28 to TRBJ1-6; D not certain. CDR1 and CDR2 from the germline V gene are MDHEN and SYDVKM. V was clipped by 5 bases and J by 11 bases, with 10 bases between them. CDR3 length: 12 residues. The CDR3 here is CASSQMSAPLHF. For the CDR3, the DNA is TGTGCCAGCAGTCAGATGTCGGCACCCCTCCACTTT.

This clonotype was detected a few times. The chain joins TRBV9 to TRBJ2-1; TRBD2 agrees at 9 bases. The CDR3 has 16 residues. Germline V gives CDR1 SGDLS, CDR2 YYNGEE. V gave up 0 bases and J gave up 5 bases; unmatched junction bases: 6. CDR3 nucleotides: TGTGCCAGCAGCGTAGGTATCCTAGCGGGGAACAATGAGCAGTTCTTC. Translation gives CASSVGILAGNNEQFF. Drawing the rest from reference TRBV9 and TRBJ2-1, the complete variable domain is DSGVTQTPKHLITATGQRVTLRCSPRSGDLSVYWYQQSLDQGLQFLIQYYNGEERAKGNILERFSAQQFPDLHSELNLSSLELGDSALYFCASSVGILAGNNEQFFGPGTRLTVL.

This clonotype turned up a few times. The chain uses TRBV2 and TRBJ2-7, with D uncertain. Trimming cost V 5 bases and J 2 bases, with 4 bases left between them. Germline V gene lookup returns CDR1 SNHLY and CDR2 FYNNEI. The CDR3 is 11 residues long. The CDR3 DNA reads TGTGCCAGCAGTATCACCTACGAGCAGTACTTC. This encodes CASSITYEQYF.

This clonotype appeared many times. This rearrangement joins TRBV7-3 to TRBJ2-5; D possibly matches TRBD1 or TRBD2 (6 bases each). The V end was cut by 1 base, the J end by 5 bases, with 14 bases between. CDR1 is SGHTA, CDR2 FQGTGA, per germline. The CDR3 has 15 residues. CDR3 region: CASSLKGGRWETQYF. The CDR3 nucleotides are TGTGCCAGCAGCTTAAAGGGGGGCCGATGGGAGACCCAGTACTTC. Filled out from reference TRBV7-3 and TRBJ2-5, the complete variable domain reads GAGVSQTPSNKVTEKGKYVELRCDPISGHTALYWYRQSLGQGPEFLIYFQGTGAADDSGLPNDRFFAVRPEGSVSTLKIQRTERGDSAVYLCASSLKGGRWETQYFGPGTRLLVL.

The rearrangement uses TRBV12-3 or TRBV12-4 and TRBJ1-2; D is possibly TRBD1 (5 bases). The CDR3 loop spans 15 amino acids. The ends were cut back, 5 bases at V and 8 bases at J, with 21 bases in the middle. The CDR3 loop is CASSLDPGLAGGYTF. The DNA of the CDR3 is TGTGCCAGCAGTCTGGACCCGGGGCTGGCGGGGGGCTACACCTTC.

This clonotype occurred a few times. This rearrangement joins TRBV6-1 to TRBJ2-7, with TRBD2 matching 9 bases. This CDR3 spans 13 amino acids. Germline values: CDR1 MNHNS, CDR2 SASEGT. J lost 5 bases, V lost 5 bases, and 4 bases had no gene match. CDR3 residues: CASSLAGLNEQYF. Here the CDR3 DNA reads TGTGCCAGCAGTCTAGCGGGGCTGAACGAGCAGTACTTC.

There are many counts of this clonotype. The chain combines TRBV5-1 with TRBJ2-1; D might be TRBD2 (5 bases). This CDR3 region has 14 residues. V gave up 7 bases and J gave up 3 bases, with 14 bases separating them. Germline CDR1 SGHRS, CDR2 YFSETQ. The CDR3 loop reads CASAGLPGYNEQFF. For the CDR3, the DNA is TGCGCCAGCGCCGGACTGCCTGGCTACAATGAGCAGTTCTTC.

This clonotype was seen a handful of times. This chain connects TRBV10-3 to TRBJ2-3, with D possibly being TRBD1 (6 bases). V lost 8 bases to trimming and J lost 4 bases, with 16 bases between them. This CDR3 spans 14 amino acids. The germline CDR1 and CDR2 sequences are ENHRY and SYGVKD. CDR3 residues: CAIGWGTLADTQYF. As DNA, the CDR3 is TGTGCCATCGGATGGGGGACACTCGCAGATACGCAGTATTTT.

Ten or more counts support this clonotype. The V and J genes are TRBV7-9 and TRBJ2-7, with TRBD1 as a possible D gene (5 bases). CDR1 and CDR2 (germline): SEHNR, FQNEAQ (reference sequence). The CDR3 runs to 14 residues. Trimming pared 5 bases from V and 2 bases from J, leaving 13 bases between. CDR3 in amino acids: CASSGEQVTYEQYF. Here the CDR3 DNA reads TGTGCCAGCAGCGGGGAACAGGTTACCTACGAGCAGTACTTC.

Only a few counts were recorded for this clonotype. The chain carries TRBV24-1 and TRBJ2-2; 10 bases align to TRBD1. V shed 12 bases and J 5 bases; nucleotides not matched to a gene: 5. This CDR3 comprises 13 residues. Germline V lookup: CDR1 KGHDR, CDR2 SFDVKD. The CDR3 region is CASGQGSTGELFF. CDR3 sequence (DNA): TGTGCCTCGGGACAGGGGTCGACCGGGGAGCTGTTTTTT.

This clonotype was seen a few times. The chain couples TRBV11-2 to TRBJ2-2, with 7 bases lining up with TRBD1. The CDR3 covers 15 residues. V dropped 7 bases and J dropped 2; count of bases not matched to a gene: 7. CDR1 is SGHAT and CDR2 is FQNNGV in the germline V gene. CDR3 sequence: CASTLQGTNTGELFF. The DNA for the CDR3 is TGTGCCAGCACCCTACAGGGGACAAACACCGGGGAGCTGTTTTTT. Drawing the rest from reference TRBV11-2 and TRBJ2-2, the complete variable domain is EAGVAQSPRYKIIEKRQSVAFWCNPISGHATLYWYQQILGQGPKLLIQFQNNGVVDDSQLPKDRFSAERLKGVDSTLKIQPAKLEDSAVYLCASTLQGTNTGELFFGEGSRLTVL.

The genes are TRBV20-1 and TRBJ1-2; 11 positions match TRBD1. Germline CDR1 reads DFQATT; CDR2 reads SNEGSKA (reference sequence). This CDR3 spans 13 amino acids. V shed 6 bases and J 8 bases; nucleotides not matched to a gene: 8. CDR3 coding DNA: TGCAGTGCCGGGGACAGGGGGTTGGAAGGCTACACCTTC. This sequence encodes CSAGDRGLEGYTF.

This clonotype was counted a few times. The chain carries TRBV12-3 or TRBV12-4 and TRBJ1-4; 8 nucleotides line up with TRBD1. This CDR3 has 14 residues. With 1 base clipped from V and 16 bases from J, the junction kept 11 bases outside the gene matches. CDR3 sequence (DNA): TGTGCCAGCAGTTTAGAATTCCCGGACAGGGTTACGTTTTTT. Translating gives CASSLEFPDRVTFF.

The V and J genes are TRBV3-1 and TRBJ2-3; 8 bases fit TRBD2. This CDR3 comprises 15 residues. Germline V lookup: CDR1 LGHDT, CDR2 YNNKEL (reference sequence). V shed 4 bases, J shed 4 bases, and the junction held 7 bases outside the gene matches. The CDR3 sequence is CASSRRTSSPDTQYF. The CDR3 DNA is TGTGCCAGCAGCCGAAGGACTAGCTCCCCAGATACGCAGTATTTT.

This rearrangement joins TRBV18 to TRBJ1-5, with unresolved D. CDR1 is KGHSH, CDR2 LQKENI, per germline. The CDR3 has 13 residues. V lost 2 bases and J lost 1, with 3 bases in between. CDR3 loop: CASSPESNQPQHF. In DNA, the CDR3 is TGTGCCAGCTCACCAGAGAGCAATCAGCCCCAGCATTTT.

This clonotype appeared many times. The chain couples TRBV5-1 to TRBJ2-7, with a weak D call TRBD2 (6 bases). V lost 3 bases and J 5 bases, leaving 18 bases between the germline ends. Germline V gives CDR1 SGHRS, CDR2 YFSETQ. This CDR3 comprises 15 residues. The CDR3 coding sequence is TGCGCCAGCAGCTCGGCGGGGTCTGGTAAGGACGAGCAGTACTTC. It encodes CASSSAGSGKDEQYF.